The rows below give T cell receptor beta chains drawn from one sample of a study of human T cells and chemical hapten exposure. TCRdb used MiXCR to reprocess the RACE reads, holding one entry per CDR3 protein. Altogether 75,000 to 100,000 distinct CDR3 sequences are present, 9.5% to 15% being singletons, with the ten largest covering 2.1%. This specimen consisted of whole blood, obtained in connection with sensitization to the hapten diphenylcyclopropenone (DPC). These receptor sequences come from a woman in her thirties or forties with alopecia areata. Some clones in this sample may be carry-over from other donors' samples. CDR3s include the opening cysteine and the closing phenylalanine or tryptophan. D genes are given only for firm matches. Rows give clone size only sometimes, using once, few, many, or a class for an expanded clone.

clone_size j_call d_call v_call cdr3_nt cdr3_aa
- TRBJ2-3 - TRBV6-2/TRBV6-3 TGTGCCGCGAGGGAGACTAGCACAGATACGCAGTATTTT CAARETSTDTQYF
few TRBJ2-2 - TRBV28 TGTGCCAGCAGTTTAACCGCCAGCAGGGGAAGGAACACCGGGGAGCTGTTTTTT CASSLTASRGRNTGELFF
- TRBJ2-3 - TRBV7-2 TGTGCCAGCAGCTTAGACCGTTCTAGCACAGATACGCAGTATTTT CASSLDRSSTDTQYF
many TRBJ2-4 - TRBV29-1 TGCAGCGACCCGAGGCTCGAGGGTACCAAAAACATTCAGTACTTC CSDPRLEGTKNIQYF
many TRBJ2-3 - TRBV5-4 TGTGCCAGCAGCTTCGGTGAACTTACGCAGTATTTT CASSFGELTQYF
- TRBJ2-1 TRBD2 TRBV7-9 TGTGCCAGCAGAAAGCGGGGTATGAAGTTCTTC CASRKRGMKFF
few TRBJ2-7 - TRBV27 TGTGCCAGCAGCTGGGCCCCCAAAAGGCTACGAGCGCATCAGGAGCAGTACTTC CASSWAPKRLRAHQEQYF
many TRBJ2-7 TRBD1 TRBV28 TGTGCCAGCAGCCCAACCGGACAGGGTTCCTACGAGCAGTACTTC CASSPTGQGSYEQYF
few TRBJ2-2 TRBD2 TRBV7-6 TGTGCCAGCAGCTCCCCCCGGACTAGCGTGTATACCGGGGAGCTGTTTTTT CASSSPRTSVYTGELFF
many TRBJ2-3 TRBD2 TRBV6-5 TGTGCCAGCAGTTTAGCGGGCGGCACAGATACGCAGTATTTT CASSLAGGTDTQYF
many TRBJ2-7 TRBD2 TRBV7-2 TGTGCCAGCAGGTCGCTGGTTCTAGCGGGAGTTGGGTCCTACGAGCAGTACTTC CASRSLVLAGVGSYEQYF
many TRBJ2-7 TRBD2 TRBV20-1 TGCAGTGCCCCCGACGCGGGAGGAACCTACGAGCAGTACTTC CSAPDAGGTYEQYF
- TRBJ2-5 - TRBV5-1 TGCGCCAGCAGCTTGTTGGGTCGGGGTGAAGAGACCCAGTACTTC CASSLLGRGEETQYF
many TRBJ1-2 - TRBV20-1 TGCAGTGCCGTGGAGGGACCCTATGGCTACACCTTC CSAVEGPYGYTF
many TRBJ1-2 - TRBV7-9 TGTGCCAGCAGCCCACCGTGGGCCGGTGCTAACTATGGCTACACCTTC CASSPPWAGANYGYTF
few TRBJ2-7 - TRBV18 TGTGCCAGCTCACCATTCCAAGTCGCGAACTCCTACGAGCAGTACTTC CASSPFQVANSYEQYF
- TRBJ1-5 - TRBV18 TGTGCCAGCTCACCCGACATTAGCAATCAGCCCCAGCATTTT CASSPDISNQPQHF
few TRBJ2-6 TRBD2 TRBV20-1 TGCAGTGCTAGGGCCTCTTATATCCCTTGGACTAGCGGGAGGTCTGGGGCCAACGTCCTGACTTTC CSARASYIPWTSGRSGANVLTF
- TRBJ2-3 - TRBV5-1 TGCGCCAGCAGAGCTTACTACCCGTTCGGCCCAGATACGCAGTATTTT CASRAYYPFGPDTQYF
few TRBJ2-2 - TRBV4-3 TGCGCCAGCAGCCGAGACCCACTAGTTTCGAGTGCGAACACCGGGGAGCTGTTTTTT CASSRDPLVSSANTGELFF
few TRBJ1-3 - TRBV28 TGTGCCAGCAGCCCGGGGAATCTCTACTCTGGAAACACCATATATTTT CASSPGNLYSGNTIYF
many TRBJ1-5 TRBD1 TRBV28 TGTGCCAGCAGTTTGGCAGGGGGCTATCAGCCCCAGCATTTT CASSLAGGYQPQHF
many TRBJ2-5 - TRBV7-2 TGTGCCAGCAGCACGCCGCTTATCGGGACCCAGTACTTC CASSTPLIGTQYF
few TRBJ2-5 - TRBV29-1 TGCAGCGTTTTTATGGGGGTGAGCCAGGAGACCCAGTACTTC CSVFMGVSQETQYF
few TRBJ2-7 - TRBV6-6 TGTGCCAGCAGTCCGTCTGGGGAATACGAGCAGTACTTC CASSPSGEYEQYF
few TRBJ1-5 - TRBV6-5 TGTGCCAGCAGTTACTCGACCAGTCCCGGACAGCCCCAGCATTTT CASSYSTSPGQPQHF